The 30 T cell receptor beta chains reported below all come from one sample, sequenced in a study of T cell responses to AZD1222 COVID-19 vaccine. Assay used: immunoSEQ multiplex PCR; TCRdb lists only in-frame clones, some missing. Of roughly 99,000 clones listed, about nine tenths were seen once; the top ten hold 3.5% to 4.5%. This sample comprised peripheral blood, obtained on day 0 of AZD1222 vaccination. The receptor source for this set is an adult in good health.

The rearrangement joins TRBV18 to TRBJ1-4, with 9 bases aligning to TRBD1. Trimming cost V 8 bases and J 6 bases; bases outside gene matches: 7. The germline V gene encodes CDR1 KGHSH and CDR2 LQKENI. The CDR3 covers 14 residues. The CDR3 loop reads CASMMDRGHEKLFF. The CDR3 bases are TGTGCCAGCATGATGGACAGGGGTCATGAAAAACTGTTTTTT.

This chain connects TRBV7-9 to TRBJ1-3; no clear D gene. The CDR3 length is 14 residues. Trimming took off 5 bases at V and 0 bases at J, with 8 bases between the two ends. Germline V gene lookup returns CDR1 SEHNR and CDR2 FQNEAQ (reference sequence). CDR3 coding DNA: TGTGCCAGCAGCCCCCTGGGCTCTGGAAACACCATATATTTT. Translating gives CASSPLGSGNTIYF. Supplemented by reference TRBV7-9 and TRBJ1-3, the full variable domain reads DTGVSQNPRHKITKRGQNVTFRCDPISEHNRLYWYRQTLGQGPEFLTYFQNEAQLEKSRLLSDRFSAERPKGSFSTLEIQRTEQGDSAMYLCASSPLGSGNTIYFGEGSWLTVV.

CDR3 DNA sequence: TGTGCCAGCAGCGTCACTAGCGACGCAGATACGCAGTATTTT. Translating it yields CASSVTSDADTQYF. The V call is TRBV21-1, the J call TRBJ2-3; the table's D call TRBD2 went unverified against the DNA. TRBV21-1 counts as a pseudogene. This CDR3 contains 14 residues.

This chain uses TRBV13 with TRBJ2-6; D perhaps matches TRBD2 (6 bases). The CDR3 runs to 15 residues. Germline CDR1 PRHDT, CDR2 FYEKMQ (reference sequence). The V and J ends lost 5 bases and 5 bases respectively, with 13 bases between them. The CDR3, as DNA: TGTGCCAGCAGCCCCCGCGCGGGGAGGGCCAACGTCCTGACTTTC. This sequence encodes CASSPRAGRANVLTF. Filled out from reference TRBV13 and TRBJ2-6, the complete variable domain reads AAGVIQSPRHLIKEKRETATLKCYPIPRHDTVYWYQQGPGQDPQFLISFYEKMQSDKGSIPDRFSAQQFSDYHSELNMSSLELGDSALYFCASSPRAGRANVLTFGAGSRLTVL.

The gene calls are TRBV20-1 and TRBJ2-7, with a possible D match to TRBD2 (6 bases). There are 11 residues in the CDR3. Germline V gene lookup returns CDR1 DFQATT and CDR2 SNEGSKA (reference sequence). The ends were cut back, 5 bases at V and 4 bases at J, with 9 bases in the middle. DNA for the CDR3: TGCAGTGCTTTGGGACTTTACGAGCAGTACTTC. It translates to CSALGLYEQYF.

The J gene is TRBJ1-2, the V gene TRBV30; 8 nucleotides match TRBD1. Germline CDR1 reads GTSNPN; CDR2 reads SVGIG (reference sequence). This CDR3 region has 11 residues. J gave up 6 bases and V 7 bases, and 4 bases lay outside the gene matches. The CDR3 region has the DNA TGTGCCTTAGGACAGGGCCATGGCTACACCTTC. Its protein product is CALGQGHGYTF.

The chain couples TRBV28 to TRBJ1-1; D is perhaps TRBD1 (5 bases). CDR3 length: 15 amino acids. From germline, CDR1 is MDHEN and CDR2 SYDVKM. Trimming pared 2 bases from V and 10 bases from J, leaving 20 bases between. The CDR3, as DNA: TGTGCCAGCAGTTTAAGACGGGACCGCATCCCTAGAGCTTTCTTT. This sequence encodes CASSLRRDRIPRAFF.

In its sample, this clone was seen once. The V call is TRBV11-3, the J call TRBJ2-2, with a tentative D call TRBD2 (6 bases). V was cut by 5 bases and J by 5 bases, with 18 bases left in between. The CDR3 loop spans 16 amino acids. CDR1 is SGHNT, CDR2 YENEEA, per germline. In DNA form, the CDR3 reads TGTGCCAGCAGCCAAGGAGTGCGGGCGGGGACCGGGGAGCTGTTTTTT. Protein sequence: CASSQGVRAGTGELFF.

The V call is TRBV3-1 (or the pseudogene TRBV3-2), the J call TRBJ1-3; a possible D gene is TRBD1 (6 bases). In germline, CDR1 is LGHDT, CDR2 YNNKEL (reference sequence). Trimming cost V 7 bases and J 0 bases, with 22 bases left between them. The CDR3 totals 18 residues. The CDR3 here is CASMSKRAGDYSGNTIYF. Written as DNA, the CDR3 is TGTGCCAGCATGTCAAAAAGGGCAGGGGACTACTCTGGAAACACCATATATTTT.

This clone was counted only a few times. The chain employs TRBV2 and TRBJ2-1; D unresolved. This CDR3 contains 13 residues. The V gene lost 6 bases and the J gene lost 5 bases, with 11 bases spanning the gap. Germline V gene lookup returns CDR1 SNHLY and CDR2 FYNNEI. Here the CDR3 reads CASREINNNEQFF. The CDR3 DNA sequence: TGTGCCAGCAGGGAGATAAACAACAATGAGCAGTTCTTC.

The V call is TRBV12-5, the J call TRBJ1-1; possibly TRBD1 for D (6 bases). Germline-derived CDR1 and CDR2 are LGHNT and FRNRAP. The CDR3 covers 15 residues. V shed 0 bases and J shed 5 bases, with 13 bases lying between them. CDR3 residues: CASGLVLRGRTEAFF. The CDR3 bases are TGTGCTAGTGGTTTGGTACTTCGGGGGCGGACTGAAGCTTTCTTT.

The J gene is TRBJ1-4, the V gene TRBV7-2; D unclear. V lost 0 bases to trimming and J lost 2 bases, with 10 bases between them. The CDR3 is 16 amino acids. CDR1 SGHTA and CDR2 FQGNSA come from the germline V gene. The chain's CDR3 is CASSLARGLTNEKLFF. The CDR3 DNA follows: TGTGCCAGCAGCTTAGCGCGCGGGCTGACTAATGAAAAACTGTTTTTT.

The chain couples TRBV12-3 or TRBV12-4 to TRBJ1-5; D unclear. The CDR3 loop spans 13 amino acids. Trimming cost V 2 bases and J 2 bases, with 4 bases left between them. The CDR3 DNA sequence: TGTGCCAGCAGTTTACTGCGCAATCAGCCCCAGCATTTT. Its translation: CASSLLRNQPQHF.

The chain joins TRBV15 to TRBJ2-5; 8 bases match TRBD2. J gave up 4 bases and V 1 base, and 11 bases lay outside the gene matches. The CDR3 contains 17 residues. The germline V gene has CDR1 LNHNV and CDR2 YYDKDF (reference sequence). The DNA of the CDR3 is TGTGCCACCAGCAGAGGGGATAGTAGCGGGGATGGAGAGACCCAGTACTTC. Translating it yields CATSRGDSSGDGETQYF.

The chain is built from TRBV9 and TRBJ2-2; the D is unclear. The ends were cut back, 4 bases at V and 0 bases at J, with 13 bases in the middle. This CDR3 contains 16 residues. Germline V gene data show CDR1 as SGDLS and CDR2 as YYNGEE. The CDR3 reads CASSPPVATNTGELFF. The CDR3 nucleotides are TGTGCCAGCAGCCCTCCCGTAGCTACGAACACCGGGGAGCTGTTTTTT.

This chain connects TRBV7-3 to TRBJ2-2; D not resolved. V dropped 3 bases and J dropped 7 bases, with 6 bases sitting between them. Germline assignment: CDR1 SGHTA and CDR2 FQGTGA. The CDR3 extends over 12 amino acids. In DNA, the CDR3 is TGTGCCAGCAGCTTCGGTGGCGGGGAGCTGTTTTTT. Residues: CASSFGGGELFF.

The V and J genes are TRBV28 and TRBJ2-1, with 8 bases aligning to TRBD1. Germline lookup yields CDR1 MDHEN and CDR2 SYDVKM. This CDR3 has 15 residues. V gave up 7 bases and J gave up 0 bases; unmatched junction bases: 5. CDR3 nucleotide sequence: TGTGCCAGCACTCCTGGGACAGGCTCCTACAATGAGCAGTTCTTC. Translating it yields CASTPGTGSYNEQFF.

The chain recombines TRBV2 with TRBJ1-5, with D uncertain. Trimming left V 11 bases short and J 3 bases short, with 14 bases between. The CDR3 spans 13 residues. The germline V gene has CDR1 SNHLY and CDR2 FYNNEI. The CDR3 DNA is TGTGCCTCCCGGAAGGACGACAATCAGCCCCAGCATTTT. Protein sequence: CASRKDDNQPQHF.

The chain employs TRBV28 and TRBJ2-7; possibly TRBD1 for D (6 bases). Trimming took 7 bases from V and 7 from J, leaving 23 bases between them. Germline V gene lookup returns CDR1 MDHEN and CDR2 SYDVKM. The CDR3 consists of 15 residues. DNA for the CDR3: TGTGCCAGCACTCCAGGGGCCAAGATCCATTTAGAGCAGTACTTC. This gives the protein CASTPGAKIHLEQYF.

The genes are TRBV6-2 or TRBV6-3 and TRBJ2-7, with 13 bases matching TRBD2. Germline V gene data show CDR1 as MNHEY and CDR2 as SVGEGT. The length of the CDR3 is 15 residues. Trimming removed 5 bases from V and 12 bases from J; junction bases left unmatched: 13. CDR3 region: CASSAPTGTSGIWYF. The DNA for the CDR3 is TGTGCCAGCAGTGCCCCGACAGGGACTAGCGGGATTTGGTACTTC.

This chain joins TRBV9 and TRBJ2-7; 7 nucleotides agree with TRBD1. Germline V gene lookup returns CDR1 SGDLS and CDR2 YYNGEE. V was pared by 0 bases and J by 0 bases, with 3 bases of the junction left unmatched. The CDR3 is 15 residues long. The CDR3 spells CASSVASGGSYEQYF. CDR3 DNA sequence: TGTGCCAGCAGCGTAGCGTCAGGGGGCTCCTACGAGCAGTACTTC. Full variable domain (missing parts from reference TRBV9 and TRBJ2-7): DSGVTQTPKHLITATGQRVTLRCSPRSGDLSVYWYQQSLDQGLQFLIQYYNGEERAKGNILERFSAQQFPDLHSELNLSSLELGDSALYFCASSVASGGSYEQYFGPGTRLTVT.

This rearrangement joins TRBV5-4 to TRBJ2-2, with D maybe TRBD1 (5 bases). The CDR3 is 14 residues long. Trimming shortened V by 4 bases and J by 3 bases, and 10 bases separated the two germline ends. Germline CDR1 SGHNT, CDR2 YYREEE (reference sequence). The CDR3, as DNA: TGTGCCAGCAGCCTGAGGACATACACCGGGGAGCTGTTTTTT. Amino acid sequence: CASSLRTYTGELFF.

The CDR3 sequence: CASSFMGSYEQYF. In DNA form, the CDR3 reads TGTGCCAGCAGCTTCATGGGCTCCTACGAGCAGTACTTC. The chain joins TRBV5-4 to TRBJ2-7; D remains unclear. Per the germline V gene, CDR1 is SGHNT and CDR2 is YYREEE (reference sequence). The germline V and J ends were trimmed by 2 bases and 0 bases, with 6 bases remaining between them. This CDR3 has 13 residues.

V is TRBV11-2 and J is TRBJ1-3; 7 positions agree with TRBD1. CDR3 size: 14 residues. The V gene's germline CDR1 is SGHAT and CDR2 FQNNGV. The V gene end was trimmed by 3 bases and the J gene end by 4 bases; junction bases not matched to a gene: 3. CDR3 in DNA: TGTGCCAGCAGCTTTGGACAGGAGGGAAACACCATATATTTT. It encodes CASSFGQEGNTIYF.

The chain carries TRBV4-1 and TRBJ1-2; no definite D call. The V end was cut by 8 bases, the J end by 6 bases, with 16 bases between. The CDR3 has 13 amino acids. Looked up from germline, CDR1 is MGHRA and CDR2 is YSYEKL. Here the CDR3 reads CASLTGFAHGYTF. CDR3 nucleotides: TGCGCCAGCTTAACTGGGTTTGCCCATGGCTACACCTTC.

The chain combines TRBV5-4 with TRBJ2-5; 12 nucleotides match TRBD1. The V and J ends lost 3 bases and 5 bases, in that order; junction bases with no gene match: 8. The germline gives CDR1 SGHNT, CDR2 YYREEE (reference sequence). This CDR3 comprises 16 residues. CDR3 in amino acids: CASSSGGQGAWETQYF. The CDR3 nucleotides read TGTGCCAGCAGCTCGGGGGGACAGGGGGCGTGGGAGACCCAGTACTTC.

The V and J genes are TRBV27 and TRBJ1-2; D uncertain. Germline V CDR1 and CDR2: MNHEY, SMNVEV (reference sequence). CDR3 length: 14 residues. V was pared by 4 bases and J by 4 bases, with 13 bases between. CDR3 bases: TGTGCCAGCAGTTCCTTTGAGGGTGGCTATGGCTACACCTTC. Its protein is CASSSFEGGYGYTF.

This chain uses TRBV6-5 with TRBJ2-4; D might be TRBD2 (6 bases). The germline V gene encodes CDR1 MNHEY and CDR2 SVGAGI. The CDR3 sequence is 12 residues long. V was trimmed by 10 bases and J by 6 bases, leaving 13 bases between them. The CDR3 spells CATRGIRNIQYF. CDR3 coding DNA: TGTGCCACCCGGGGGATAAGAAACATTCAGTACTTC.

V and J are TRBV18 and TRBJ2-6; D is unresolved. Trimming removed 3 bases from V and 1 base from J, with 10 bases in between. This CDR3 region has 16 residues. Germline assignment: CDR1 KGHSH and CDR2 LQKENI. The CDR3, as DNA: TGTGCCAGCTCACCTTCTCTGGGGTCTGGGGCCAACGTCCTGACTTTC. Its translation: CASSPSLGSGANVLTF.

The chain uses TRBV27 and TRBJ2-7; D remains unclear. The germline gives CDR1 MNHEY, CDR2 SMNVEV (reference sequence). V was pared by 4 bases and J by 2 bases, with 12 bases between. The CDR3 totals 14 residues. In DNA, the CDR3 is TGTGCCAGCAGTTCTGACGGGTCGGCCTACGAGCAGTACTTC. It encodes CASSSDGSAYEQYF.